Shown below are 29 T cell receptor beta chains from a single sample sequenced in a study of T cells in Graves' hyperthyroidism and ophthalmopathy. RNA transcripts gave rise to amplified TCR beta CDR3 regions. HTBI primers drove first-round RT-PCR of the TCR CDR3. TCRdb independently ran MiXCR on the multiplex PCR reads; one entry per CDR3 protein. The sample lists about 740,000 distinct CDR3 sequences, approximately 15% occurring once. The sequencing input was blood. The origin of the receptors is a woman between 18 and 30 years old with Graves' hyperthyroidism.

The chain carries TRBV20-1 and TRBJ2-1, with TRBD1 identical over 9 bases. This CDR3 is built from 14 residues. The V segment lost 5 bases and the J segment 9 bases; nucleotides outside the gene matches: 11. Germline CDR1 reads DFQATT; CDR2 reads SNEGSKA (reference sequence). CDR3 nucleotides: TGCAGTGCTCCCTCCGGGACAGGGCTTACTGAGCAGTTCTTC. Amino acids: CSAPSGTGLTEQFF.

This clonotype was counted ten times or more. The genes are TRBV30 and TRBJ2-5; 7 bases line up with TRBD2. Germline lookup yields CDR1 GTSNPN and CDR2 SVGIG (reference sequence). The V and J ends lost 5 bases and 4 bases, in that order; junction bases with no gene match: 13. The CDR3 runs 15 residues. This CDR3 is CAWAYGMGEGETQYF. In nucleotides, the CDR3 is TGTGCCTGGGCGTATGGCATGGGGGAGGGAGAGACCCAGTACTTC.

The CDR3 region has the DNA TGTGCCAGCAGCTTCACCGGGACTAGCCCCCGCGAGCAGTACTTC. It specifies CASSFTGTSPREQYF. V usage is TRBV6-1 and J usage is TRBJ2-7, with TRBD2 identical over 9 bases. The V gene's germline CDR1 is MNHNS and CDR2 SASEGT. The CDR3 extends over 15 amino acids. V lost 6 bases, J lost 6 bases, and 12 bases stayed unmatched.

The chain uses TRBV9 and TRBJ2-5; D is unresolved. The V gene lost 0 bases and the J gene lost 5 bases, with 11 bases spanning the gap. CDR3 size: 14 residues. Germline V gene sequence: CDR1 SGDLS, CDR2 YYNGEE. CDR3 DNA sequence: TGTGCCAGCAGCGTAGTAGGCGGCGGTGAGACCCAGTACTTC. Amino acids: CASSVVGGGETQYF.

Worth noting for this clonotype: A much bigger clone sits one base away, suggesting this may be a read error. V gene TRBV2 combines with J gene TRBJ2-7; 14 nucleotides agree with TRBD2. Per germline, CDR1 SNHLY and CDR2 FYNNEI. The CDR3 consists of 14 residues. V was pared by 4 bases and J by 7 bases, with 3 bases of the junction left unmatched. The CDR3 DNA is TGTGCCAGCAGTGGAAGACTAGCGGGAGGGGAGCAGTACTTC. This gives the protein CASSGRLAGGEQYF. The full variable domain, in which reference TRBV2 and TRBJ2-7 provide the parts outside the CDR3, is EPEVTQTPSHQVTQMGQEVILRCVPISNHLYFYWYRQILGQKVEFLVSFYNNEISEKSEIFDDQFSVERPDGSNFTLKIRSTKLEDSAMYFCASSGRLAGGEQYFGPGTRLTVT.

The chain joins TRBV10-2 to TRBJ1-5; possibly TRBD1 for D (6 bases). The CDR3 has 15 residues. The germline V gene encodes CDR1 WSHSY and CDR2 SAAADI. V lost 8 bases to trimming and J lost 3 bases, with 17 bases between them. The CDR3, as DNA: TGCGCCAGCGGTACAGGGAGTTGGGTCAATCAGCCCCAGCATTTT. This encodes CASGTGSWVNQPQHF.

This clonotype was counted between two and nine times. The rearrangement links TRBV7-9 to TRBJ1-4; the match to TRBD1 covers 7 bases. The CDR3 consists of 14 residues. The junction had 4 bases not matched to a gene; V was cut back by 5 bases and J by 4 bases. From germline, CDR1 is SEHNR and CDR2 FQNEAQ (reference sequence). The CDR3 nucleotides read TGTGCCAGCAGCCCGGGACAGATTAATGAAAAACTGTTTTTT. Amino acids: CASSPGQINEKLFF.

The chain uses TRBV28 and TRBJ2-1, with D unclear. Germline V lookup: CDR1 MDHEN, CDR2 SYDVKM. Trimming cost V 6 bases and J 6 bases, with 15 bases left between them. The CDR3 is 14 amino acids. CDR3 residues: CASSPLGLANEQFF. Here the CDR3 DNA reads TGTGCCAGCAGCCCCCTTGGCTTAGCCAATGAGCAGTTCTTC.

The rearrangement joins TRBV10-3 to TRBJ2-1; the D is unclear. Between the trimmed V and J ends, which lost 10 bases and 2 bases, there was a span of 15 bases. Per germline, CDR1 ENHRY and CDR2 SYGVKD. This CDR3 comprises 14 residues. The CDR3 nucleotides are TGTGCCACCCGGAACAGCCAAACCTACAATGAGCAGTTCTTC. Translation: CATRNSQTYNEQFF.

V is TRBV5-5 and J is TRBJ1-1; TRBD1 matches 9 bases. This CDR3 is built from 16 residues. The ends lost 0 bases at V and 5 bases at J; junction bases unmatched: 8. Germline CDR1 SGHKS, CDR2 YYEKEE (reference sequence). The CDR3 is CASSLAGQGRGTEAFF. The CDR3 region has the DNA TGTGCCAGCAGCTTGGCTGGACAGGGGCGGGGAACTGAAGCTTTCTTT. Full variable domain (remainder filled in from reference TRBV5-5 and TRBJ1-1): DAGVTQSPTHLIKTRGQQVTLRCSPISGHKSVSWYQQVLGQGPQFIFQYYEKEERGRGNFPDRFSARQFPNYSSELNVNALLLGDSALYLCASSLAGQGRGTEAFFGQGTRLTVV.

This clonotype showed up many times. The rearrangement links TRBV3-1 to TRBJ1-1; D gene uncertain. The CDR3 has 14 residues. Germline lookup yields CDR1 LGHDT and CDR2 YNNKEL (reference sequence). V was clipped by 6 bases and J by 4 bases, with 15 bases between them. The CDR3 sequence is CASRLGSGVTEAFF. The CDR3 DNA sequence: TGTGCCAGCAGGCTCGGAAGCGGGGTCACTGAAGCTTTCTTT.

This clonotype has only a few counts. This sequence joins TRBV5-1 and TRBJ2-2; no clear D gene. Trimming took 1 base from V and 0 from J, leaving 7 bases between them. CDR3 length: 15 amino acids. Germline V lookup: CDR1 SGHRS, CDR2 YFSETQ. Written as DNA, the CDR3 is TGCGCCAGCAGCTTGTTGGCTACGAACACCGGGGAGCTGTTTTTT. The encoded protein is CASSLLATNTGELFF.

V is TRBV5-1 and J is TRBJ1-6; possibly TRBD1 for D (5 bases). This CDR3 has 14 amino acids. V lost 4 bases, J lost 7 bases, and 12 bases lay in between. CDR1 and CDR2 from the germline V gene are SGHRS and YFSETQ. CDR3 sequence reads: CASSPGTVNSPLHF. In DNA, the CDR3 is TGCGCCAGCAGCCCCGGGACGGTCAATTCACCCCTCCACTTT.

This clonotype was observed many times. The chain recombines TRBV20-1 with TRBJ2-1; 13 bases line up with TRBD2. V lost 4 bases to trimming and J lost 6 bases; unmatched junction nucleotides: 6. The CDR3 loop spans 15 amino acids. The germline gives CDR1 DFQATT, CDR2 SNEGSKA (reference sequence). CDR3 protein: CSANPTSGRVNEQFF. CDR3 bases: TGCAGTGCTAACCCAACTAGCGGGAGGGTCAATGAGCAGTTCTTC.

This clonotype was observed many times. This sequence joins TRBV7-2 and TRBJ2-3; the match to TRBD2 covers 7 bases. The CDR3 length is 15 residues. Germline V gene lookup returns CDR1 SGHTA and CDR2 FQGNSA. V lost 4 bases, J lost 6 bases, and 10 bases stayed unmatched. This CDR3 is CASSSSGREWDTQYF. CDR3 nucleotides: TGTGCCAGCAGCTCCTCAGGGAGGGAGTGGGATACGCAGTATTTT.

This clonotype was observed at least ten times. The chain is built from TRBV7-8 and TRBJ2-7; D perhaps matches TRBD2 (5 bases). Between the trimmed V and J ends, which lost 5 bases and 1 base, there was a span of 12 bases. There are 14 residues in the CDR3. Looked up from germline, CDR1 is SGHVS and CDR2 is FQNEAQ. CDR3 in amino acids: CASSPSGESYEQYF. CDR3 DNA sequence: TGTGCCAGCAGCCCGTCCGGGGAGTCCTACGAGCAGTACTTC.

The chain couples TRBV25-1 to TRBJ1-2, with 8 bases aligning to TRBD1. The CDR3 has 13 residues. Germline CDR1 and CDR2: MGHDK and SYGVNS. V dropped 8 bases and J dropped 6; count of bases not matched to a gene: 8. The CDR3 spells CASHGQGKNGYTF. The CDR3 bases are TGTGCCAGCCACGGACAGGGCAAAAATGGCTACACCTTC.

The V gene is TRBV29-1, the J gene TRBJ1-2; D not resolved. The CDR3 consists of 13 residues. The V gene's germline CDR1 is SQVTM and CDR2 ANQGSEA. The V gene lost 5 bases and the J gene lost 3 bases, with 13 bases spanning the gap. The CDR3 loop reads CSVPAPPDYGYTF. The CDR3 region has the DNA TGCAGCGTTCCAGCCCCTCCCGACTATGGCTACACCTTC.

This clonotype came up many times. This chain links TRBV30 with TRBJ2-5; D call uncertain. Trimming took off 3 bases at V and 10 bases at J, with 15 bases between the two ends. CDR1 GTSNPN and CDR2 SVGIG come from the germline V gene (reference sequence). The CDR3 is made up of 12 amino acids. CDR3 sequence reads: CAWSPAVSGQYF. In DNA form, the CDR3 reads TGTGCCTGGAGCCCGGCAGTCTCTGGCCAGTACTTC.

This chain joins TRBV19 and TRBJ1-2, with D tentatively TRBD1 (5 bases). CDR3 length: 13 residues. CDR1 is LNHDA, CDR2 SQIVND, per germline (reference sequence). Trimming removed 5 bases at V and 7 bases at J, with 14 bases between. CDR3 DNA sequence: TGTGCCAGTAGTGCGCTACCTGGGGGTGGCTACACCTTC. Protein product: CASSALPGGGYTF.

The chain combines TRBV5-1 with TRBJ2-3, with TRBD2 matching over 11 bases. This CDR3 is built from 14 residues. The V gene's germline CDR1 is SGHRS and CDR2 YFSETQ. V gave up 7 bases and J gave up 5 bases; unmatched junction bases: 6. In DNA, the CDR3 is TGCGCCAGCTATAGCGGGAGGGCCGGAGATACGCAGTATTTT. Residues: CASYSGRAGDTQYF. The full variable domain, completed using reference TRBV5-1 and TRBJ2-3, is KAGVTQTPRYLIKTRGQQVTLSCSPISGHRSVSWYQQTPGQGLQFLFEYFSETQRNKGNFPGRFSGRQFSNSRSEMNVSTLELGDSALYLCASYSGRAGDTQYFGPGTRLTVL.

This clonotype was detected many times. The chain links TRBV20-1 to TRBJ1-2, with 9 bases lining up with TRBD1. The CDR3 has 16 amino acids. Germline values: CDR1 DFQATT, CDR2 SNEGSKA (reference sequence). V was pared by 2 bases and J by 8 bases, with 15 bases of the junction left unmatched. The CDR3 loop reads CSARLRGQGSLRGYTF. The DNA for the CDR3 is TGCAGTGCTAGACTCCGAGGACAGGGGAGCTTAAGGGGCTACACCTTC.

The chain is built from TRBV5-1 and TRBJ2-7; no clear D gene. V lost 2 bases and J lost 5, with 8 bases in between. This CDR3 has 12 amino acids. From germline, CDR1 is SGHRS and CDR2 YFSETQ. As DNA, the CDR3 is TGCGCCAGCAGCTTCGGGCGTCACGAGCAGTACTTC. This translates into CASSFGRHEQYF.

Ten or more counts support this clonotype. The chain recombines TRBV11-2 with TRBJ1-4; maybe TRBD1 (5 bases). V was cut by 2 bases and J by 8 bases, with 18 bases left in between. Germline V lookup: CDR1 SGHAT, CDR2 FQNNGV. CDR3 length equals 16 residues. CDR3 residues: CASSLLGQGVVEKLFF. The CDR3 DNA reads as TGTGCCAGCAGCTTATTGGGGCAGGGAGTAGTCGAAAAACTGTTTTTT.

This clonotype was seen repeatedly, ten times or more. CDR3 amino acids: CAWSVQTYYGYTF. CDR3 coding DNA: TGTGCCTGGAGTGTACAAACCTACTATGGCTACACCTTC. The chain has TRBV30 and TRBJ1-2; D not certain. Trimming took off 0 bases at V and 3 bases at J, with 8 bases between the two ends. The germline V gene has CDR1 GTSNPN and CDR2 SVGIG (reference sequence). CDR3 length equals 13 residues.

This clonotype appeared a few times. V usage is TRBV2 and J usage is TRBJ2-2; 9 bases match TRBD2. Germline V gives CDR1 SNHLY, CDR2 FYNNEI. The CDR3 is 17 amino acids. The junction had 11 bases not matched to a gene; V was cut back by 4 bases and J by 5 bases. CDR3 bases: TGTGCCAGCAGTGTAGGGCGGGAGGGCCGGGGGACCGGGGAGCTGTTTTTT. Encoded protein: CASSVGREGRGTGELFF. The whole variable domain, filled in from reference TRBV2 and TRBJ2-2, reads EPEVTQTPSHQVTQMGQEVILRCVPISNHLYFYWYRQILGQKVEFLVSFYNNEISEKSEIFDDQFSVERPDGSNFTLKIRSTKLEDSAMYFCASSVGREGRGTGELFFGEGSRLTVL.

As regards this clonotype: This may come from a read error, since a much larger clone is one base off. This chain links TRBV6-5 with TRBJ2-4; D is possibly TRBD1 (5 bases). Germline values: CDR1 MNHEY, CDR2 SVGAGI. This CDR3 spans 13 amino acids. The CDR3: CASSYSDKDIQYF. In DNA, the CDR3 is TGTGCCAGCAGTTACTCGGACAAAGACATTCAGTACTTC.

The chain links TRBV18 to TRBJ2-7; 10 bases align to TRBD2. CDR3 length: 14 residues. The germline CDR1 and CDR2 sequences are KGHSH and LQKENI. The trim removed 5 bases at V and 6 bases at J, leaving 7 bases unmatched. CDR3 protein: CASSALAGDFEQYF. CDR3 in DNA: TGTGCCAGCTCAGCTCTAGCGGGAGATTTCGAGCAGTACTTC.

In its sample, this clonotype was seen many times. The chain is built from TRBV18 and TRBJ2-3; 10 bases map to TRBD2. The CDR3 runs to 19 residues. V shed 2 bases and J 9 bases; nucleotides not matched to a gene: 20. Germline CDR1 is KGHSH and CDR2 is LQKENI. The CDR3 here is CASSPGGPQQTSGRQTQYF. The CDR3 DNA reads as TGTGCCAGCTCACCAGGAGGCCCACAACAGACTAGCGGGCGTCAGACGCAGTATTTT. Using reference TRBV18 and TRBJ2-3 for the parts outside the CDR3, the full variable domain is NAGVMQNPRHLVRRRGQEARLRCSPMKGHSHVYWYRQLPEEGLKFMVYLQKENIIDESGMPKERFSAEFPKEGPSILRIQQVVRGDSAAYFCASSPGGPQQTSGRQTQYFGPGTRLTVL.